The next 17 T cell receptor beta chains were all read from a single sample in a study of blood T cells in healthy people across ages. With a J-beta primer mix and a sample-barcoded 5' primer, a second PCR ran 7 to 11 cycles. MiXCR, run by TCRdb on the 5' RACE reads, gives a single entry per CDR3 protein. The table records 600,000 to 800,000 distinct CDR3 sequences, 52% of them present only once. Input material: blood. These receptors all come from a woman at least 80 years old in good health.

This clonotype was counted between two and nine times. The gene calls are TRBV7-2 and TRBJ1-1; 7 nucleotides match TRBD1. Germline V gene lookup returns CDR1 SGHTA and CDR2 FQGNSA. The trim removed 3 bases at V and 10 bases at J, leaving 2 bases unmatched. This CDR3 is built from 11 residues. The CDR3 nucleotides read TGTGCCAGCAGCTTTGACAGGGCAGCTTTCTTT. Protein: CASSFDRAAFF.

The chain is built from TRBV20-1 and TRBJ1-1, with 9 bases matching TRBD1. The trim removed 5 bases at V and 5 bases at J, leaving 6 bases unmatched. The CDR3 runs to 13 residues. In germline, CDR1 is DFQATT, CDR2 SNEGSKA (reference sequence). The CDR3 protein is CSAHRTGETEAFF. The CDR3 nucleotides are TGCAGTGCTCATAGGACAGGGGAGACTGAAGCTTTCTTT.

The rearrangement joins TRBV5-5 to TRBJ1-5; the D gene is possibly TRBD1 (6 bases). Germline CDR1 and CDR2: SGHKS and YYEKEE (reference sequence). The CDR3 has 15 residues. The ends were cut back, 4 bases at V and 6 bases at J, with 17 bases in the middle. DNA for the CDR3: TGTGCCAGCAGCCCACATGGTGGGGGGCTTCAGCCCCAGCATTTT. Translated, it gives CASSPHGGGLQPQHF.

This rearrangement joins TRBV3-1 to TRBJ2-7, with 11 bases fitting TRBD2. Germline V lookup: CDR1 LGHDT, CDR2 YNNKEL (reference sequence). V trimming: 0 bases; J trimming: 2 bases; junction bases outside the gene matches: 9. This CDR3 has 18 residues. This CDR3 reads CASSQDWSSGRGTYEQYF. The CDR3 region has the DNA TGTGCCAGCAGCCAAGATTGGAGTAGCGGGAGGGGGACCTACGAGCAGTACTTC.

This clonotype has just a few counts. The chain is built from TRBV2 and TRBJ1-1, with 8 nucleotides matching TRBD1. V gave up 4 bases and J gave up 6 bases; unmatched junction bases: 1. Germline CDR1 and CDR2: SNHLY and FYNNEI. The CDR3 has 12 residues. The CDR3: CASSVQGAEAFF. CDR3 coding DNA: TGTGCCAGCAGTGTACAGGGGGCTGAAGCTTTCTTT.

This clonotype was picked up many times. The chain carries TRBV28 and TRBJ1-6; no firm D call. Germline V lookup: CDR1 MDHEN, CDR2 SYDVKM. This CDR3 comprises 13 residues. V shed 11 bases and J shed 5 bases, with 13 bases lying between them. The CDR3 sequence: CASRPPNNSPLHF. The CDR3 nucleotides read TGTGCCTCCCGGCCGCCTAATAATTCACCCCTCCACTTT.

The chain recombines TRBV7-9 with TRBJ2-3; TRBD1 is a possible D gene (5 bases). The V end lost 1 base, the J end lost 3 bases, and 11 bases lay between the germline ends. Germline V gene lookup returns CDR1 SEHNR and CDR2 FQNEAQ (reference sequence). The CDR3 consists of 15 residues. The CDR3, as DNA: TGTGCCAGCAGCTTAGGGGGCGCATGGACAGATACGCAGTATTTT. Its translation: CASSLGGAWTDTQYF.

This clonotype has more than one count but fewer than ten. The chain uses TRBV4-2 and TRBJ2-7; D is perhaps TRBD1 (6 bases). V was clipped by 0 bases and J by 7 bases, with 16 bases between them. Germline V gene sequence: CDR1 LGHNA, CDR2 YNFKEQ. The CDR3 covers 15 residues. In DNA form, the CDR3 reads TGTGCCAGCAGCCAAGATAATAACAGGGCGAGGGAGCAGTACTTC. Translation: CASSQDNNRAREQYF.

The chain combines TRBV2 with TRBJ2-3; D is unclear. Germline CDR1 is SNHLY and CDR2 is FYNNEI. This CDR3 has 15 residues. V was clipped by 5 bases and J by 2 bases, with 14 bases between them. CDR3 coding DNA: TGTGCCAGCAGTCCCCGTGGTAAGCCCACAGATACGCAGTATTTT. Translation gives CASSPRGKPTDTQYF.

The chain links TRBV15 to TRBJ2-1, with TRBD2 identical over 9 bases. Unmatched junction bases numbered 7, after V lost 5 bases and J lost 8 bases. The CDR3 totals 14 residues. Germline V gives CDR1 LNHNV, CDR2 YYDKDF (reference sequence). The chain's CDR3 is CATSERGVSDEQFF. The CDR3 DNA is TGTGCCACCAGCGAGCGGGGGGTATCCGATGAGCAGTTCTTC.

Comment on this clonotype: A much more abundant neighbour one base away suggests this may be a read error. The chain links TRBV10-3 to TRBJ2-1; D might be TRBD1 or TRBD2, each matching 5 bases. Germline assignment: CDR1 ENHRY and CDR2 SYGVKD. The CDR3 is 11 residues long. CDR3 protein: CVIRDGNEQFF. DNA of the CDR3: TGTGTCATCAGGGACGGCAATGAGCAGTTCTTC.

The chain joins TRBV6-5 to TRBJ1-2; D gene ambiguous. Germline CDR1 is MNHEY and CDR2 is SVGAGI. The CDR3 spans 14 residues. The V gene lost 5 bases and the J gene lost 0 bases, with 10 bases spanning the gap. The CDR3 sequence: CASSRRFSNYGYTF. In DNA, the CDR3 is TGTGCCAGCAGTAGACGATTTTCTAACTATGGCTACACCTTC.

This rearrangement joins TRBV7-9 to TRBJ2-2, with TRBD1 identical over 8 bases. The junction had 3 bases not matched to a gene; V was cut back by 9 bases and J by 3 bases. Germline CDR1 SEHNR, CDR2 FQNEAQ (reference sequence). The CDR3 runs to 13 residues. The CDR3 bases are TGTGCCAGGGACAGGGCGGACACCGGGGAGCTGTTTTTT. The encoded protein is CARDRADTGELFF.

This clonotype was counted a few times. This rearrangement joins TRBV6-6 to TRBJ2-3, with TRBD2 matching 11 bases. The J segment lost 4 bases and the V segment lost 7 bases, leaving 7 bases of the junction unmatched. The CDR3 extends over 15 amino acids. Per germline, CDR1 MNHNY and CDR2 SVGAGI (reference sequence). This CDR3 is CASTNSGRAADTQYF. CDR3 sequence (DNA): TGTGCCAGCACCAATAGCGGGAGGGCCGCAGATACGCAGTATTTT.

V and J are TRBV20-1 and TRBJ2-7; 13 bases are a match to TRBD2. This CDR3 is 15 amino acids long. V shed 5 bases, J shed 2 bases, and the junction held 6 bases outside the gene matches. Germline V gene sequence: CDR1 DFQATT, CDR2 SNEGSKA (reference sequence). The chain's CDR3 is CSAQGTSGNTYEQYF. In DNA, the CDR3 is TGCAGTGCTCAAGGGACTAGCGGGAATACCTACGAGCAGTACTTC.

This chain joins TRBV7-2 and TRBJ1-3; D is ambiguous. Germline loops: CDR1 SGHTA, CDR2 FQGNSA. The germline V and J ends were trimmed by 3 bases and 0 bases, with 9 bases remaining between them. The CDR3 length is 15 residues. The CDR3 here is CASSFFRNSGNTIYF. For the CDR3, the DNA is TGTGCCAGCAGCTTTTTCCGAAACTCTGGAAACACCATATATTTT.

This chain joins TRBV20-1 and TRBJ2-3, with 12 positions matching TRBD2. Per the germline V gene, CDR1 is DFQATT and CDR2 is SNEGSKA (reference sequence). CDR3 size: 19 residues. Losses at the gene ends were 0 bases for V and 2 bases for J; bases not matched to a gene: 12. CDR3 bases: TGCAGTGCTAGAGATCTTGCGGCTAGCGGGGGGGGAATCACAGATACGCAGTATTTT. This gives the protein CSARDLAASGGGITDTQYF.